The source of this T cell receptor (beta chain) is a study of blood T cell repertoires in COVID-19. The overall study: Samples representing acute and convalescent COVID-19 were sourced from the United States, Italy and Spain. PBMCs, B-cell-depleted T cells, or T cells were the source of the cDNA or gDNA that made up the material.

The CDR3 has 16 residues. In germline, CDR1 is MGHRA, CDR2 YSYEKL. Trimming took 5 bases from V and 2 from J; bases not matched to a gene: 8. This clone showed up just a few times. The authors' processing: Amplification with reference gene primers provided the estimates of nucleated cell counts. TCRdb keeps only in-frame clones here, not all; method: immunoSEQ multiplex PCR. The V and J calls and clone size come from that table; D and trimming were worked out from the DNA. The table includes some 240,000 clones, 80% to 90% detected once. The sequenced sample consisted of peripheral blood. The receptor was derived from a man between 45 and 60 years old with active or convalescent COVID-19. This rearrangement joins TRBV4-1 to TRBJ1-5, with 8 bases matching TRBD1. The CDR3 DNA is TGCGCCAGCAGCACCCGGACAGGGCTTGGCAATCAGCCCCAGCATTTT. It codes for CASSTRTGLGNQPQHF.